These 24 T cell receptor beta chains share one sample of origin, sequenced in a study of radiotherapy plus CTLA-4 blockade in lung cancer. TCRdb's table, derived via immunoSEQ multiplex PCR, lists solely in-frame clones and lacks some. The data contain 70,000 to 95,000 clones, around 87% of them singletons. Sequencing used peripheral blood, obtained from a patient treated with radiotherapy plus ipilimumab. Source of these receptors: a human donor with non-small cell lung cancer that progressed on radiotherapy plus ipilimumab.

This clone came up a few times. The chain is built from TRBV28 and TRBJ1-5; D not certain. The length of the CDR3 is 10 residues. Trimming removed 4 bases from V and 5 bases from J, with 0 bases in between. Germline values: CDR1 MDHEN, CDR2 SYDVKM. The CDR3 bases are TGTGCCAGCAGTTATCAGCCCCAGCATTTT. Its translation is CASSYQPQHF.

The chain joins TRBV5-6 to TRBJ1-6, with D uncertain. V lost 0 bases and J 5 bases, leaving 6 bases between the germline ends. Germline V gives CDR1 SGHDT, CDR2 YYEEEE. The CDR3 totals 14 residues. CDR3 bases: TGTGCCAGCAGCTTGGAGGGTGATAATTCACCCCTCCACTTT. Translated, it gives CASSLEGDNSPLHF.

For the CDR3, the DNA is TGTGCCAGCAGCGTCCCCGGACTTTCCACAGATACGCAGTATTTT. Its translation is CASSVPGLSTDTQYF. The chain joins TRBV7-2 to TRBJ2-3, with a weak D call TRBD2 (5 bases). The germline V gene has CDR1 SGHTA and CDR2 FQGNSA. Trimming removed 5 bases from V and 2 bases from J, with 14 bases in between. The CDR3 totals 15 residues.

V gene TRBV27 combines with J gene TRBJ1-1, with 9 bases that match TRBD1. V shed 4 bases and J 7 bases; nucleotides not matched to a gene: 7. The germline V gene encodes CDR1 MNHEY and CDR2 SMNVEV (reference sequence). This CDR3 is 14 amino acids long. CDR3 region: CASSWTGARSEAFF. The CDR3 region has the DNA TGTGCCAGCAGTTGGACAGGGGCCCGGAGTGAAGCTTTCTTT.

The DNA of the CDR3 is TGTGCCAGCAGTACCCTCTCCAGGGGTCAGCCCCAGCATTTT. Translated, it gives CASSTLSRGQPQHF. The chain joins TRBV28 to TRBJ1-5; possibly TRBD1 for D (6 bases). CDR3 length: 14 amino acids. V dropped 5 bases and J dropped 6 bases, with 14 bases sitting between them. Germline V gives CDR1 MDHEN, CDR2 SYDVKM.

The CDR3 loop is CASIRPGRGPEYGYTF. The CDR3 DNA follows: TGTGCCAGCATTAGGCCAGGCAGGGGGCCGGAGTATGGCTACACCTTC. V usage is TRBV7-9 and J usage is TRBJ1-2; TRBD1 agrees at 8 bases. The CDR3 length is 16 residues. V lost 7 bases and J lost 5; bases outside the gene matches: 15. Germline values: CDR1 SEHNR, CDR2 FQNEAQ (reference sequence). Supplemented by reference TRBV7-9 and TRBJ1-2, the full variable domain reads DTGVSQNPRHKITKRGQNVTFRCDPISEHNRLYWYRQTLGQGPEFLTYFQNEAQLEKSRLLSDRFSAERPKGSFSTLEIQRTEQGDSAMYLCASIRPGRGPEYGYTFGSGTRLTVV.

The rearrangement uses TRBV5-4 and TRBJ2-1, with D tentatively TRBD1 (6 bases). Trimming removed 3 bases at V and 0 bases at J, with 22 bases between. The CDR3 is 19 amino acids. Germline-derived CDR1 and CDR2 are SGHNT and YYREEE (reference sequence). CDR3 sequence reads: CASSSSGGDRSVSYNEQFF. The CDR3 DNA reads as TGTGCCAGCAGCTCCAGTGGTGGCGACAGGTCCGTCTCCTACAATGAGCAGTTCTTC.

V usage is TRBV6-1 and J usage is TRBJ1-4, with D perhaps TRBD1 (5 bases). CDR3 length equals 15 residues. The V end was cut by 1 base, the J end by 7 bases, with 13 bases between. Germline V lookup: CDR1 MNHNS, CDR2 SASEGT. Here the CDR3 DNA reads TGTGCCAGCAGTGAAGGAGGGACCGTCGGTGAAAAACTGTTTTTT. Translating it yields CASSEGGTVGEKLFF.

This clone was counted a single time. The chain has TRBV7-9 and TRBJ1-2, with a possible D match to TRBD1 (5 bases). Germline lookup yields CDR1 SEHNR and CDR2 FQNEAQ (reference sequence). Trimming took off 1 base at V and 5 bases at J, with 14 bases between the two ends. This CDR3 has 15 amino acids. The CDR3 nucleotides read TGTGCCAGCAGCTTAGATGCCCGGGGGGGATATGGCTACACCTTC. Its translation: CASSLDARGGYGYTF.

V usage is TRBV6-6 and J usage is TRBJ2-7, with D tentatively TRBD1 (5 bases). The CDR3 covers 14 residues. The germline V and J ends were trimmed by 5 bases and 3 bases, with 14 bases remaining between them. Germline CDR1 is MNHNY and CDR2 is SVGAGI (reference sequence). CDR3 nucleotides: TGTGCCAGCAGTCTGAACGACAGATACTACGAGCAGTACTTC. This translates into CASSLNDRYYEQYF.

This chain connects TRBV7-2 to TRBJ2-7; 9 bases align to TRBD2. Germline V gene lookup returns CDR1 SGHTA and CDR2 FQGNSA. Trimming took 3 bases from V and 1 from J; bases not matched to a gene: 10. This CDR3 has 17 amino acids. The DNA of the CDR3 is TGTGCCAGCAGCTTTACCGGGACTAGCTTTCCGTCCTACGAGCAGTACTTC. Amino acid sequence: CASSFTGTSFPSYEQYF.

The CDR3 DNA reads TGTGCCAGCAGCTTGGGTGAGAATCAGCCCCAGCATTTT. Protein: CASSLGENQPQHF. The chain couples TRBV5-4 to TRBJ1-5, with D hard to call. This CDR3 comprises 13 residues. V was trimmed by 0 bases and J by 4 bases, leaving 5 bases between them. Germline CDR1 and CDR2: SGHNT and YYREEE (reference sequence).

The chain has TRBV10-3 and TRBJ2-3, with 9 bases that match TRBD2. The CDR3 is 13 residues long. Germline CDR1 is ENHRY and CDR2 is SYGVKD. The trim removed 5 bases at V and 6 bases at J, leaving 3 bases unmatched. CDR3: CAISSSGKDTQYF. As DNA, the CDR3 is TGTGCCATCAGTTCTAGCGGGAAGGATACGCAGTATTTT.

This rearrangement joins TRBV6-5 to TRBJ2-1; no firm D call. The CDR3 covers 12 residues. V shed 6 bases and J shed 6 bases, with 9 bases lying between them. CDR1 and CDR2 from the germline V gene are MNHEY and SVGAGI. CDR3 bases: TGTGCCAGCAGCACCCCCTCCAATGAGCAGTTCTTC. As protein: CASSTPSNEQFF.

The rearrangement links TRBV9 to TRBJ2-3; 9 bases agree with TRBD2. Trimming took 1 base from V and 4 from J; bases not matched to a gene: 4. Germline V CDR1 and CDR2: SGDLS, YYNGEE. The CDR3 runs to 15 residues. For the CDR3, the DNA is TGTGCCAGCAGCGTATGGGTAGCGGGAGCAGATACGCAGTATTTT. Its protein product is CASSVWVAGADTQYF.

This chain links TRBV28 with TRBJ1-2; no clear D. Germline values: CDR1 MDHEN, CDR2 SYDVKM. V lost 1 base and J 5 bases, leaving 8 bases between the germline ends. The CDR3 loop spans 13 amino acids. The CDR3 sequence: CASSLLVAYGYTF. CDR3 coding DNA: TGTGCCAGCAGTTTATTAGTTGCGTATGGCTACACCTTC.

This clone appeared a few times. The chain joins TRBV19 to TRBJ1-6; D call uncertain. Looked up from germline, CDR1 is LNHDA and CDR2 is SQIVND (reference sequence). Trimming cost V 6 bases and J 8 bases, with 11 bases left between them. The CDR3 has 13 residues. CDR3 protein: CASRKATDSPLHF. CDR3 sequence (DNA): TGTGCCAGTAGGAAAGCCACTGATTCACCCCTCCACTTT.

The chain is built from TRBV4-3 and TRBJ2-3; no reliable D call. Per germline, CDR1 LGHNA and CDR2 YSLEER. CDR3 length: 14 amino acids. V was clipped by 1 base and J by 7 bases, with 12 bases between them. The CDR3 DNA is TGCGCCAGCAGCCAAGGACTGTTCGGGTATACGCAGTATTTT. It encodes CASSQGLFGYTQYF.

DNA of the CDR3: TGTGCCAGCAGCTCGATTGGGTGGTCCGGGGAGCTGTTTTTT. Its translation: CASSSIGWSGELFF. The chain links TRBV11-2 to TRBJ2-2; no reliable D call. This CDR3 comprises 14 residues. The germline V and J ends were trimmed by 4 bases and 6 bases, with 12 bases remaining between them. Germline assignment: CDR1 SGHAT and CDR2 FQNNGV.

The chain uses TRBV7-8 and TRBJ1-2; D may be TRBD1 (6 bases). This CDR3 is 13 amino acids long. Germline loops: CDR1 SGHVS, CDR2 FQNEAQ. The germline V and J ends were trimmed by 0 bases and 8 bases, with 10 bases remaining between them. DNA for the CDR3: TGTGCCAGCAGCTTAGCATCAGGGGCGGGCTACACCTTC. Amino acid sequence: CASSLASGAGYTF.

The V and J genes are TRBV7-2 and TRBJ2-5; D is unclear. The CDR3 totals 12 residues. In germline, CDR1 is SGHTA, CDR2 FQGNSA. Trimming took off 5 bases at V and 5 bases at J, with 9 bases between the two ends. CDR3 in amino acids: CASSRLWETQYF. In DNA form, the CDR3 reads TGTGCCAGCAGCCGACTTTGGGAGACCCAGTACTTC.

This sequence joins TRBV6-6 and TRBJ1-5, with unresolved D. From germline, CDR1 is MNHNY and CDR2 SVGAGI (reference sequence). CDR3 length equals 11 residues. Between the trimmed V and J ends, which lost 2 bases and 7 bases, there was a span of 3 bases. CDR3 bases: TGTGCCAGCAGTTACGACCAGCCCCAGCATTTT. It specifies CASSYDQPQHF.

The count of this clone is one. The chain recombines TRBV2 with TRBJ2-7; 7 bases fit TRBD1. This CDR3 comprises 14 residues. Germline loops: CDR1 SNHLY, CDR2 FYNNEI. V shed 1 base, J shed 2 bases, and the junction held 2 bases outside the gene matches. For the CDR3, the DNA is TGTGCCAGCAGTGAAGGGACAGGACCCTACGAGCAGTACTTC. Translated, it gives CASSEGTGPYEQYF.

The chain uses TRBV4-3 and TRBJ1-2; D may be TRBD1 (6 bases). This CDR3 is built from 15 residues. Deletions cut 0 bases from V and 4 bases from J, with 12 bases between. Germline loops: CDR1 LGHNA, CDR2 YSLEER. The CDR3 DNA sequence: TGCGCCAGCAGCCAAGAACTACAGGGACCCTATGGCTACACCTTC. Translation gives CASSQELQGPYGYTF.